This passage covers 9 T cell receptor beta chains from one sample sequenced in a study of identical twins. TCRdb ran MiXCR on the 5' RACE reads and lists one entry per CDR3 protein. The repertoire holds about 730,000 distinct CDR3 sequences, with over 20% as singletons. The same specimen was also included in a second study, on T cells expressing NK-cell markers.

The sample taken for sequencing was PBMCs. The receptors were sampled from a woman younger than 35 in good health.

This clonotype was seen at least ten times. J is TRBJ1-2 and V is TRBV12-3 or TRBV12-4, with a possible D match to TRBD1 (5 bases). The ends were cut back, 6 bases at V and 5 bases at J, with 13 bases in the middle. This CDR3 is 13 amino acids long. For the CDR3, the DNA is TGTGCCAGCAGCCCAGACAGACCTTATGGCTACACCTTC. This gives the protein CASSPDRPYGYTF.

The chain has TRBV18 and TRBJ2-7; perhaps D is TRBD1 or TRBD2 (5 bases each). Germline CDR1 KGHSH, CDR2 LQKENI. This CDR3 spans 14 amino acids. V was cut by 6 bases and J by 4 bases, with 16 bases left in between. The CDR3: CASSRGRETYEQYF. The CDR3 DNA reads as TGTGCCAGCTCCCGGGGACGGGAAACTTACGAGCAGTACTTC.

This clonotype has a handful of counts. This sequence joins TRBV5-1 and TRBJ2-6; D call uncertain. This CDR3 has 16 amino acids. Germline lookup yields CDR1 SGHRS and CDR2 YFSETQ. V lost 8 bases and J 1 base, leaving 16 bases between the germline ends. The CDR3 is CASSALPGSGANVLTF. CDR3 DNA: TGCGCCAGTTCGGCCCTGCCGGGTTCTGGGGCCAACGTCCTGACTTTC.

In its sample, this clonotype was seen a few times. The chain joins TRBV12-3 or TRBV12-4 to TRBJ1-6; D is perhaps TRBD1 (5 bases). The CDR3 extends over 14 amino acids. Trimming took off 7 bases at V and 9 bases at J, with 16 bases between the two ends. The CDR3 protein is CASTRRGSGSPLHF. CDR3 nucleotide sequence: TGTGCCAGCACCCGGCGGGGGTCGGGTTCACCCCTCCACTTT.

V is TRBV29-1 and J is TRBJ2-7; a weak D match, TRBD2 (6 bases). This CDR3 has 13 residues. Germline V gives CDR1 SQVTM, CDR2 ANQGSEA. The V gene lost 7 bases and the J gene lost 0 bases, with 13 bases spanning the gap. CDR3 DNA sequence: TGCAGCGCCGAGCCGGAGGGCTCCTACGAGCAGTACTTC. This codes for CSAEPEGSYEQYF.

This clonotype was counted many times. V is TRBV10-2 and J is TRBJ2-2; 11 positions match TRBD1. The CDR3 has 15 residues. Germline CDR1 and CDR2: WSHSY and SAAADI. J gave up 7 bases and V 1 base, and 2 bases lay outside the gene matches. The CDR3: CASSEWDRGNGELFF. CDR3 in DNA: TGCGCCAGCAGTGAGTGGGACAGGGGGAACGGGGAGCTGTTTTTT.

The chain joins TRBV6-5 to TRBJ2-6; D call uncertain. CDR3 length: 16 amino acids. Germline CDR1 MNHEY, CDR2 SVGAGI. Trimming removed 0 bases from V and 0 bases from J, with 6 bases in between. CDR3 DNA sequence: TGTGCCAGCAGTTACTCGTGGGGCTCTGGGGCCAACGTCCTGACTTTC. This gives the protein CASSYSWGSGANVLTF.

This rearrangement joins TRBV2 to TRBJ2-1, with 9 bases identical to TRBD1. This CDR3 has 14 amino acids. The germline CDR1 and CDR2 sequences are SNHLY and FYNNEI. J gave up 3 bases and V 11 bases, and 8 bases lay outside the gene matches. CDR3 in amino acids: CAVSGQGFYNEQFF. CDR3 in DNA: TGTGCCGTATCGGGACAGGGCTTCTACAATGAGCAGTTCTTC.

The sample holds a few counts of this clonotype. The chain uses TRBV20-1 and TRBJ2-7; D gene ambiguous. CDR3 length: 12 amino acids. V was clipped by 3 bases and J by 7 bases, with 13 bases between them. CDR1 DFQATT and CDR2 SNEGSKA come from the germline V gene (reference sequence). Written as DNA, the CDR3 is TGCAGTGCTAGCCCTCAGCATAGGGAGCAGTACTTC. This encodes CSASPQHREQYF.